What follows is one T cell receptor (beta chain) and its context. This receptor's antigen is unknown. No per-base quality is available; no much larger clone lies one base away. These data originate in a study of blood T cell repertoires in COVID-19 (dated by TCRdb to 2018 to 2020). Study-level background: Samples from collaborators originated in the United States, Italy and Spain and spanned both the acute and convalescent phases of COVID-19. The prospective study material was composed of cDNA or gDNA derived from T cells, B-cell-depleted T cells, or PBMCs. The dataset comprised deeply sampled blood TCRbeta repertoires from subjects exposed to, actively infected with, or recovered from COVID-19. The samples were drawn from the first 160 participants of the ongoing ImmuneRACE study and from over a thousand subjects provided by 6 global collaborators. Where available, HLA class I and class II types were obtained from metadata supplied by the sample provider rather than from assay-based typing. The repertoires were made available in a free public database intended to serve as a resource for research on the immune response to SARS-CoV-2. The sample metadata nearly always contained a de-identified subject ID, COVID-19 status, age in years and sex.

The immunoSEQ Assay, a bias-controlled multiplex PCR, was used to amplify TCRbeta CDR3 regions from genomic DNA. The paper's data handling went like this. Nucleated cell counts per sample were estimated from amplification of reference gene primers within the assay. Sequence reads were collapsed and filtered to measure the absolute abundance of every unique TCRbeta CDR3 rearrangement. For each sample, productive Simpson clonality was calculated as the square root of Simpson's diversity index across productive rearrangements. TCRdb retrieved this table from immuneACCESS and kept in-frame rearrangements only. Not all clones are present; in checked studies, unresolved V genes account for under half, and no reason is known for the remainder. V, J and clone size are those of that table, while D and trimming were read from the DNA. The sample yields about 240,000 clones; approximately 82% were counted once. 1.5% to 2% of the sample comes from the top ten.

Samples from volunteer blood donors who had recovered from COVID-19 were contributed by a second Seattle source. Each collaborating institution followed its own protocols to collect whole blood in K2EDTA tubes. Collaborator samples were shipped for TCRbeta analysis as frozen whole blood, isolated PBMCs, or DNA extracted from either sample type. V loses 2 bases, J loses 8 bases, and the germline ends lie 8 bases apart. Per the germline V gene (reference sequence), SGHKS is the CDR1 and YYEKEE is the CDR2. Taken from cysteine to phenylalanine, the CDR3 has 13 residues. Just CDR3 DNA is preserved here, 39 bases in frame from base 1. The study at large found these results: How much clinical and demographic metadata was included differed by source and by participant, and the metadata was provided uncurated.

Rearrangement joined TRBV5-5 to TRBJ1-6; the D gene is perhaps TRBD1, from 5 matching bases. The TCR was taken from a man aged 25 to 40 who had recovered from COVID-19. Sequencing was performed on peripheral blood. The CDR3 reads CASSFRADSPLHF. The DNA is TGTGCCAGCAGCTTCAGGGCCGATTCACCCCTCCACTTT.